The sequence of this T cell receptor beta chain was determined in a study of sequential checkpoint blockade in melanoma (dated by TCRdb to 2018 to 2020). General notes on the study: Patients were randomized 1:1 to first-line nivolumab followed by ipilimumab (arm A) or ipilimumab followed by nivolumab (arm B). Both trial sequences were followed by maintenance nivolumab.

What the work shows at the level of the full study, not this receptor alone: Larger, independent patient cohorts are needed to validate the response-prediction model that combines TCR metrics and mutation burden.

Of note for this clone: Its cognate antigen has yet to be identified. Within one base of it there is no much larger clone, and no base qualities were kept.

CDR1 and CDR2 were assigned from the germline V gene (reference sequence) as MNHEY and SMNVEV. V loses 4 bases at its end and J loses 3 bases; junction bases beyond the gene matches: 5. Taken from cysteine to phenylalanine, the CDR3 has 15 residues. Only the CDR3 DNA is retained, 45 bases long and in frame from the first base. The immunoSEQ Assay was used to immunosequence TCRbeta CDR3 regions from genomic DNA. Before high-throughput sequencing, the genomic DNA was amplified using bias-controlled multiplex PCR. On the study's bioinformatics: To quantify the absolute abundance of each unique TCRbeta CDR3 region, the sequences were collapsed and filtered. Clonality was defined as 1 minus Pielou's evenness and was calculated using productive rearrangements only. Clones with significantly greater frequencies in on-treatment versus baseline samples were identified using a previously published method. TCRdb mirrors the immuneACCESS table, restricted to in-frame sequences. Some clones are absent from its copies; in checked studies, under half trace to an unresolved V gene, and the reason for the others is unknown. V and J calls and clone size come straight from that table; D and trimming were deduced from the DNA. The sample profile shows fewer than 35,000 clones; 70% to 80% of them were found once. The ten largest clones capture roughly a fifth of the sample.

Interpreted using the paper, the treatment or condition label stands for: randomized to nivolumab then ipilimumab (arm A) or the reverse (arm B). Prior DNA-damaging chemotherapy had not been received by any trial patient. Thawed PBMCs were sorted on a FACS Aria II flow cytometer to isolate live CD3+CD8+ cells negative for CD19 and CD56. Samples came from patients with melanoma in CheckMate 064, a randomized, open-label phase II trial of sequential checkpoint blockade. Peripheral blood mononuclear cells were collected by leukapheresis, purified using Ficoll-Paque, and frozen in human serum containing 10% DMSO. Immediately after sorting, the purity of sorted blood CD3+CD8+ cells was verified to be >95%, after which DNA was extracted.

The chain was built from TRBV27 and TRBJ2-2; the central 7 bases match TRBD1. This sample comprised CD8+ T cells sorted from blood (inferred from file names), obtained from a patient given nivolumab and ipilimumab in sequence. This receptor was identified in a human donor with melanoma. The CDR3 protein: CASSSRQGHTGELFF. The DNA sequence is TGTGCCAGCAGTTCCCGACAGGGTCACACCGGGGAGCTGTTTTTT.